The clone carrying this T cell receptor beta chain was seen a handful of times. Its antigen is not known. The CDR3 is 16 residues long. Germline CDR1 is SGHAT and CDR2 is FQNNGV. The V segment lost 4 bases and the J segment 2 bases; nucleotides outside the gene matches: 7. The data derive from a study of regulatory T cells in long-lasting Graves disease. General study points: Among persistent patients, a larger number of public clonotypes were shared (approximately 3,000) than among newly diagnosed patients (966). Among samples with persistent disease, TRBV28, TRBJ1-2 and TRBJ2-5 were favored. Persistent Graves' patients showed less TCR diversity than newly diagnosed patients showed. With a small sample size, accuracy may have been reduced.

Time point here: persistent/refractory GD, antithyroid drugs over 5 years with positive TRAb. Construction of the TCR library relied on RNA isolated from PBMCs. Arm-PCR of CDR3 regions and iRepertoire HTBI primers were the basis on which TCR beta libraries were built. TCRdb re-called the multiplex PCR reads with MiXCR, one entry per CDR3 protein. This sample has about 470,000 distinct CDR3 sequences, with 20% found just once. The chain couples TRBV11-2 to TRBJ2-7, with 11 bases that match TRBD2. The sequence was collected from a female donor with Graves disease. The material was peripheral blood mononuclear cells (PBMCs), obtained when the disease was refractory, from a patient treated with antithyroid drugs. The CDR3 is CASSSSTSGTPYEQYF. CDR3 in DNA: TGTGCCAGCAGCTCATCGACTAGCGGGACCCCCTACGAGCAGTACTTC.